Below are 32 T cell receptor beta chains sequenced from a single sample in a study of cytomegalovirus exposure and HLA in healthy donors. PCR was performed using 60 Vbeta and 13 Jbeta primers. The method was immunoSEQ multiplex PCR; TCRdb's version includes in-frame clones alone and lacks a portion of them. The sample contains 200,000 to 300,000 clones, approximately 80% of which appear only once. The sample consisted of PBMCs. The receptor source for this set is a woman aged 60-75 years in good health and CMV-seropositive.

The V gene is TRBV4-2, the J gene TRBJ2-7; tentatively, D is TRBD1 (5 bases). Germline CDR1 is LGHNA and CDR2 is YNFKEQ. Trimming cost V 2 bases and J 3 bases, with 11 bases left between them. The CDR3 is made up of 14 amino acids. CDR3 nucleotides: TGTGCCAGCAGCCAACCGACAAGGGGCTACGAGCAGTACTTC. Translating gives CASSQPTRGYEQYF.

The chain combines TRBV7-9 with TRBJ2-7; the match to TRBD2 covers 12 bases. V dropped 8 bases and J dropped 5; count of bases not matched to a gene: 4. There are 13 residues in the CDR3. Germline V CDR1 and CDR2: SEHNR, FQNEAQ (reference sequence). The CDR3 is CASRLAGVHEQYF. In DNA form, the CDR3 reads TGTGCCAGCCGACTAGCGGGAGTCCACGAGCAGTACTTC. Using reference TRBV7-9 and TRBJ2-7 for the parts outside the CDR3, the full variable domain is DTGVSQNPRHKITKRGQNVTFRCDPISEHNRLYWYRQTLGQGPEFLTYFQNEAQLEKSRLLSDRFSAERPKGSFSTLEIQRTEQGDSAMYLCASRLAGVHEQYFGPGTRLTVT.

The chain links TRBV29-1 to TRBJ1-2; D ambiguous. In germline, CDR1 is SQVTM, CDR2 ANQGSEA. This CDR3 is 11 amino acids long. V shed 7 bases and J shed 6 bases, with 12 bases lying between them. This CDR3 is CSADRGDGYTF. The CDR3 nucleotides read TGCAGCGCTGACCGAGGCGATGGCTACACCTTC.

The gene calls are TRBV7-9 and TRBJ1-4; D is unclear. The CDR3 extends over 14 amino acids. V shed 0 bases and J shed 5 bases, with 7 bases lying between them. Germline CDR1 and CDR2: SEHNR and FQNEAQ (reference sequence). The CDR3 nucleotides read TGTGCCAGCAGCTTAGCAGGCGGAAATGAAAAACTGTTTTTT. This codes for CASSLAGGNEKLFF.

This rearrangement joins TRBV25-1 to TRBJ2-5; 7 bases match TRBD2. V lost 4 bases, J lost 6 bases, and 2 bases stayed unmatched. The CDR3 runs to 12 residues. Germline CDR1 and CDR2: MGHDK and SYGVNS. The CDR3 is CASSGEGKTQYF. The CDR3, as DNA: TGTGCCAGCAGTGGGGAGGGAAAGACCCAGTACTTC.

CDR3 in amino acids: CASSWTSEGTQYF. For the CDR3, the DNA is TGTGCCAGCAGCTGGACGTCGGAGGGGACCCAGTACTTC. The chain recombines TRBV7-9 with TRBJ2-5, with D possibly being TRBD2 (6 bases). V gave up 4 bases and J gave up 7 bases, with 13 bases separating them. CDR3 size: 13 residues. Per the germline V gene, CDR1 is SEHNR and CDR2 is FQNEAQ (reference sequence).

The V call is TRBV28, the J call TRBJ1-2; D ambiguous. This CDR3 region has 15 residues. V was pared by 2 bases and J by 4 bases, with 14 bases between. Per germline, CDR1 MDHEN and CDR2 SYDVKM. The CDR3 is CASSLVQEVGYGYTF. The CDR3, as DNA: TGTGCCAGCAGTTTAGTCCAGGAGGTAGGCTATGGCTACACCTTC.

The rearrangement joins TRBV29-1 to TRBJ2-2; D remains ambiguous. This CDR3 is 12 amino acids long. In germline, CDR1 is SQVTM, CDR2 ANQGSEA. V was shortened by 4 bases and J by 2 bases, with 5 bases between the two germline ends. The CDR3 loop reads CSVGGNTGELFF. CDR3 nucleotide sequence: TGCAGCGTTGGAGGCAACACCGGGGAGCTGTTTTTT.

This clone has a single count. A read error may produce the germline difference seen at one junction end. The rearrangement links TRBV5-1 to TRBJ2-7; 9 nucleotides align to TRBD2. Germline CDR1 SGHRS, CDR2 YFSETQ. The CDR3 is made up of 16 amino acids. The CDR3 sequence: CASSPTVAGVSHEQYF. The CDR3 region has the DNA TGCGCCAGCAGCCCGACGGTAGCGGGAGTCTCCCACGAGCAGTACTTC.

This clone was seen a single time. The chain uses TRBV28 and TRBJ2-4; 9 bases agree with TRBD1. Germline V lookup: CDR1 MDHEN, CDR2 SYDVKM. CDR3 length: 18 amino acids. V was clipped by 5 bases and J by 0 bases; unmatched bases: 11. The CDR3 DNA reads TGTGCCAGCAGTCTTACAGGGGGCTTTCTTCTAGCCAAAAACATTCAGTACTTC. The encoded protein is CASSLTGGFLLAKNIQYF.

In its sample, this clone was seen once. The V call is TRBV5-1, the J call TRBJ2-5, with 10 bases aligning to TRBD2. V trimming: 1 base; J trimming: 6 bases; junction bases outside the gene matches: 12. Per the germline V gene, CDR1 is SGHRS and CDR2 is YFSETQ. CDR3 size: 17 residues. CDR3 sequence: CASSLSESSGSRKTQYF. DNA for the CDR3: TGCGCCAGCAGCTTGAGTGAATCTAGCGGGAGTCGAAAGACCCAGTACTTC.

The genes are TRBV2 and TRBJ1-4; D uncertain. CDR3 length equals 18 residues. Trimming removed 4 bases at V and 0 bases at J, with 18 bases between. Germline V gene data show CDR1 as SNHLY and CDR2 as FYNNEI. This CDR3 reads CASSAQGGPFATNEKLFF. In nucleotides, the CDR3 is TGTGCCAGCAGTGCGCAAGGAGGCCCGTTTGCAACTAATGAAAAACTGTTTTTT.

This clone showed up just once. The J gene is TRBJ2-7, the V gene TRBV28; a weak D match, TRBD1 (5 bases). The CDR3 has 16 amino acids. Per germline, CDR1 MDHEN and CDR2 SYDVKM. Between the trimmed V and J ends, which lost 5 bases and 9 bases, there was a span of 26 bases. CDR3 region: CASSGAWGSPPRRQYF. Written as DNA, the CDR3 is TGTGCCAGCAGTGGGGCCTGGGGTTCTCCACCCCGACGGCAGTACTTC.

The chain uses TRBV28 and TRBJ1-3, with a weak D call TRBD1 (6 bases). Trimming shortened V by 6 bases and J by 0 bases, and 12 bases separated the two germline ends. Per the germline V gene, CDR1 is MDHEN and CDR2 is SYDVKM. The CDR3 runs 15 residues. CDR3 sequence: CASSQGGTSGNTIYF. CDR3 coding DNA: TGTGCCAGCAGCCAAGGGGGAACCTCTGGAAACACCATATATTTT. Filled out from reference TRBV28 and TRBJ1-3, the complete variable domain reads DVKVTQSSRYLVKRTGEKVFLECVQDMDHENMFWYRQDPGLGLRLIYFSYDVKMKEKGDIPEGYSVSREKKERFSLILESASTNQTSMYLCASSQGGTSGNTIYFGEGSWLTVV.

About this clone: The same CDR3 arises from other DNA sequences in this sample as well. This chain links TRBV30 with TRBJ1-2; no firm D call. Germline assignment: CDR1 GTSNPN and CDR2 SVGIG (reference sequence). V dropped 0 bases and J dropped 5 bases, with 7 bases sitting between them. This CDR3 contains 12 residues. The CDR3 region has the DNA TGTGCCTGGAGTGTGACACGGTATGGCTACACCTTC. This gives the protein CAWSVTRYGYTF.

The rearrangement links TRBV5-4 to TRBJ2-5; TRBD2 aligns across 9 bases. This CDR3 contains 18 residues. Trimming took 0 bases from V and 3 from J; bases not matched to a gene: 12. Germline CDR1 and CDR2: SGHNT and YYREEE (reference sequence). The chain's CDR3 is CASSLEVAGDVGKETQYF. The DNA of the CDR3 is TGTGCCAGCAGCTTGGAGGTAGCGGGAGACGTTGGAAAAGAGACCCAGTACTTC.

This chain joins TRBV9 and TRBJ2-2; D is unresolved. The V gene lost 4 bases and the J gene lost 7 bases, with 5 bases spanning the gap. The CDR3 is 11 residues long. Germline V CDR1 and CDR2: SGDLS, YYNGEE. The CDR3 protein is CASSLYGELFF. The CDR3 bases are TGTGCCAGCAGCCTTTACGGGGAGCTGTTTTTT.

As for this clone: Other DNA sequences within the sample encode an identical CDR3. This sequence joins TRBV4-2 and TRBJ1-1; TRBD1 might be the D (6 bases). This CDR3 is built from 15 residues. V was pared by 0 bases and J by 1 base, with 9 bases between. Germline loops: CDR1 LGHNA, CDR2 YNFKEQ. CDR3 nucleotides: TGTGCCAGCAGCCAAGATCAGGGGCAGAACACTGAAGCTTTCTTT. It translates to CASSQDQGQNTEAFF.

In its sample, this clone was seen once. This chain links TRBV6-1 with TRBJ1-1, with 7 bases that match TRBD1. The CDR3 runs to 13 residues. The V segment lost 5 bases and the J segment 3 bases; nucleotides outside the gene matches: 3. Germline-derived CDR1 and CDR2 are MNHNS and SASEGT. The CDR3: CASSMGQHTEAFF. In nucleotides, the CDR3 is TGTGCCAGCAGTATGGGACAGCACACTGAAGCTTTCTTT.

The chain has TRBV9 and TRBJ1-1; TRBD1 agrees at 7 bases. Trimming removed 0 bases from V and 8 bases from J; junction bases left unmatched: 7. Germline V gene sequence: CDR1 SGDLS, CDR2 YYNGEE. The CDR3 runs to 14 residues. The CDR3 loop is CASSVADRFQEAFF. The CDR3 region has the DNA TGTGCCAGCAGCGTAGCGGACAGGTTTCAGGAAGCTTTCTTT.

The chain couples TRBV15 to TRBJ2-2, with D uncertain. CDR3 length: 15 amino acids. Germline V CDR1 and CDR2: LNHNV, YYDKDF (reference sequence). The V end lost 5 bases, the J end lost 1 base, and 11 bases lay between the germline ends. The CDR3 DNA follows: TGTGCCACCAGCTGGGCAGCAAAGAACACCGGGGAGCTGTTTTTT. It codes for CATSWAAKNTGELFF.

This clone was observed a handful of times. The chain carries TRBV6-1 and TRBJ1-1, with D unresolved. V was pared by 7 bases and J by 5 bases, with 5 bases between. This CDR3 region has 10 residues. The germline V gene has CDR1 MNHNS and CDR2 SASEGT. The CDR3 DNA reads as TGTGCCAGCACGAGGACTGAAGCTTTCTTT. Its translation: CASTRTEAFF.

This chain links TRBV2 with TRBJ1-2; TRBD1 matches 9 bases. The germline V gene has CDR1 SNHLY and CDR2 FYNNEI. The CDR3 length is 14 residues. V lost 7 bases and J lost 4; bases outside the gene matches: 7. The CDR3 loop reads CASTQQGAGYGYTF. CDR3 DNA sequence: TGTGCCAGCACCCAACAGGGGGCAGGCTATGGCTACACCTTC.

About this clone itself: In the same sample, other DNA sequences code for this CDR3. V is TRBV5-1 and J is TRBJ2-3, with 7 bases lining up with TRBD2. Germline assignment: CDR1 SGHRS and CDR2 YFSETQ. CDR3 length: 15 amino acids. V shed 1 base and J 0 bases; nucleotides not matched to a gene: 2. The CDR3 DNA is TGCGCCAGCAGCTTGATGGGAGGGAGCACAGATACGCAGTATTTT. Residues: CASSLMGGSTDTQYF.

The V gene is TRBV28, the J gene TRBJ2-3, with 12 bases aligning to TRBD2. V shed 3 bases, J shed 6 bases, and the junction held 4 bases outside the gene matches. Germline V gives CDR1 MDHEN, CDR2 SYDVKM. The CDR3 has 15 residues. CDR3 sequence (DNA): TGTGCCAGCAGTTTGAGCCTAGCGGGGGGGGATACGCAGTATTTT. Translated: CASSLSLAGGDTQYF.

The chain combines TRBV6-6 with TRBJ2-5, with 10 bases identical to TRBD1. The DNA end is a closer match to TRBJ2-7, so the J assignment may be wrong. Germline CDR1 reads MNHNY; CDR2 reads SVGAGI (reference sequence). The CDR3 has 13 amino acids. CDR3 loop: CASSWDRGYEQYF. The CDR3 DNA reads TGTGCCAGCAGTTGGGACAGGGGTTACGAGCAGTACTTC.

V gene TRBV6-4 combines with J gene TRBJ1-2; weak D call: TRBD1 (5 bases). CDR1 MRHNA and CDR2 SNTAGT come from the germline V gene. This CDR3 is 12 amino acids long. Trimming took 5 bases from V and 8 from J, leaving 12 bases between them. CDR3 nucleotides: TGTGCCAGCAGTTCCAGGGAAGAGGGCTACACCTTC. Its protein product is CASSSREEGYTF.

The J gene is TRBJ2-7, the V gene TRBV6-1, with 7 bases that match TRBD2. This CDR3 contains 15 residues. The germline V gene has CDR1 MNHNS and CDR2 SASEGT. J gave up 0 bases and V 1 base, and 3 bases lay outside the gene matches. The CDR3 region is CASSEGASGSYEQYF. The CDR3, as DNA: TGTGCCAGCAGTGAAGGGGCTAGCGGCTCCTACGAGCAGTACTTC.

The chain employs TRBV7-3 and TRBJ1-1; a possible D gene is TRBD1 (6 bases). Germline V gene sequence: CDR1 SGHTA, CDR2 FQGTGA. The CDR3 totals 14 residues. V dropped 5 bases and J dropped 1 base, with 11 bases sitting between them. As DNA, the CDR3 is TGTGCCAGCAGCAGTTCCAGGGGGAACACTGAAGCTTTCTTT. Protein product: CASSSSRGNTEAFF.

The chain carries TRBV4-1 and TRBJ2-1; 9 nucleotides match TRBD2. There are 16 residues in the CDR3. J gave up 4 bases and V 1 base, and 5 bases lay outside the gene matches. CDR1 is MGHRA and CDR2 is YSYEKL in the germline V gene. This CDR3 is CASSQALAGAYNEQFF. The CDR3 nucleotides are TGCGCCAGCAGCCAAGCTTTAGCGGGAGCTTACAATGAGCAGTTCTTC.

V is TRBV6-5 and J is TRBJ2-7, with a possible D match to TRBD2 (6 bases). The CDR3 spans 12 residues. The germline V gene has CDR1 MNHEY and CDR2 SVGAGI. Trimming removed 5 bases at V and 3 bases at J, with 8 bases between. The DNA of the CDR3 is TGTGCCAGCAGTGGCGGGGACTACGAGCAGTACTTC. Its translation is CASSGGDYEQYF.

The chain has TRBV7-2 and TRBJ2-7; TRBD2 matches at 9 bases. The germline V gene has CDR1 SGHTA and CDR2 FQGNSA. Trimming cost V 4 bases and J 3 bases; bases outside gene matches: 7. CDR3 length equals 15 residues. DNA for the CDR3: TGTGCCAGCAGCTCCGGGACTAGCCGCCTCTACGAGCAGTACTTC. Translated, it gives CASSSGTSRLYEQYF.